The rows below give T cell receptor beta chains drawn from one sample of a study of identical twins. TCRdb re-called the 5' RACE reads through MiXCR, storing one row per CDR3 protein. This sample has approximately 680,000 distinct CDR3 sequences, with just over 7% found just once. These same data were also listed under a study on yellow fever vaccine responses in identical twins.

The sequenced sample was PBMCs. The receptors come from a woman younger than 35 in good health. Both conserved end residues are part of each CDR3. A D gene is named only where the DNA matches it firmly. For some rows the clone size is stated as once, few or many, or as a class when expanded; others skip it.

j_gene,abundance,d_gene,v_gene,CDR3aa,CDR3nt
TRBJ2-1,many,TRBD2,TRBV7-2,CASSYRGTSGGDEQFF,TGTGCCAGCAGCTACCGAGGGACTAGCGGGGGAGATGAGCAGTTCTTC
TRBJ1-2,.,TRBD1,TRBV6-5,CASSYSGGQGRGYTF,TGTGCCAGCAGTTACTCGGGGGGACAGGGAAGGGGCTACACCTTC
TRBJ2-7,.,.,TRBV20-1,CSARYPPDYPREQYF,TGCAGTGCTCGCTACCCCCCGGACTACCCCCGTGAGCAGTACTTC
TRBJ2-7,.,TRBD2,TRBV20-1,CSAPPSTSGSRYEQYF,TGCAGTGCTCCTCCTTCCACTAGCGGGAGTCGGTACGAGCAGTACTTC
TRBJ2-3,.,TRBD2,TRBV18,CASSPPVLAGADTQYF,TGTGCCAGCTCACCACCGGTTTTAGCGGGGGCAGATACGCAGTATTTT
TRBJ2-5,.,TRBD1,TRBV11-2,CASSLVGTGGRETQYF,TGTGCCAGCAGCTTAGTTGGGACAGGGGGTCGAGAGACCCAGTACTTC
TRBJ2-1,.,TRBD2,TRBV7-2,CASSLASFASGSIYNEQFF,TGTGCCAGCAGCTTAGCTTCCTTCGCTAGCGGGAGTATATACAATGAGCAGTTCTTC
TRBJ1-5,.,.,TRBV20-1,CSARTVGPNQPQHF,TGCAGTGCCAGGACAGTGGGGCCCAATCAGCCCCAGCATTTT
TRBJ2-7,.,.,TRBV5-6,CASGPGDPSYEQYF,TGTGCCAGCGGCCCCGGGGACCCATCCTACGAGCAGTACTTC
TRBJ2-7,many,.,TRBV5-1,CASSLGTDTYEQYF,TGCGCCAGCAGCTTGGGGACAGACACCTACGAGCAGTACTTC
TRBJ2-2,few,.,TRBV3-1,CASSQAVTAGELFF,TGTGCCAGCAGCCAAGCTGTCACGGCCGGGGAGCTGTTTTTT
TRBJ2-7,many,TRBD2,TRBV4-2,CASSQDVAGSYSYEQYF,TGTGCCAGCAGCCAAGACGTAGCGGGTAGCTACTCCTACGAGCAGTACTTC
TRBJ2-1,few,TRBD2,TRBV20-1,CSAPGLAGGVQFF,TGCAGTGCCCCGGGTCTAGCGGGAGGAGTGCAGTTCTTC
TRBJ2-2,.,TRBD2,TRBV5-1,CASSEREEAGELFF,TGCGCCAGCAGCGAGCGGGAGGAGGCCGGGGAGCTGTTTTTT
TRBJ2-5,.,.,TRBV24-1,CATSDFGGQDTQYF,TGTGCCACCAGTGATTTTGGCGGCCAGGACACCCAGTACTTC
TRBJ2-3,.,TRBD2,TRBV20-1,CSAVLAGGTDTQYF,TGCAGTGCTGTACTAGCGGGAGGCACAGATACGCAGTATTTT
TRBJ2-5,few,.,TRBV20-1,CSALDTSPETQYF,TGCAGTGCTCTAGACACCTCCCCAGAGACCCAGTACTTC
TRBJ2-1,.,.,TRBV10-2,CASSETERGYNEQFF,TGCGCCAGCAGTGAAACCGAGCGCGGATACAATGAGCAGTTCTTC
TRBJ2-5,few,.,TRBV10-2,CASSEVVTAQYF,TGCGCCAGCAGTGAGGTAGTAACGGCCCAGTACTTC
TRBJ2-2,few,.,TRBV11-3,CASSLAGKTGELFF,TGTGCCAGCAGCTTAGCTGGGAAGACCGGGGAGCTGTTTTTT
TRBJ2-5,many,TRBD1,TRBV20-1,CSATKPGQKETQYF,TGCAGTGCTACAAAGCCGGGACAGAAAGAGACCCAGTACTTC
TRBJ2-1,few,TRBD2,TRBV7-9,CASSLKRGEQFF,TGTGCCAGCAGCTTAAAGCGGGGGGAGCAGTTCTTC
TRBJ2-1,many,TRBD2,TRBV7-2,CASSLAPPSGRLGSSYNEQFF,TGTGCCAGCAGCTTAGCGCCACCTAGCGGGAGGCTTGGAAGCTCCTACAATGAGCAGTTCTTC
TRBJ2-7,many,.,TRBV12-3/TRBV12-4,CASKIGHPGGYEQYF,TGTGCCAGCAAAATCGGACATCCCGGGGGCTACGAGCAGTACTTC
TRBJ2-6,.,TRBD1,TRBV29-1,CSVEEWDRDSGANVLTF,TGCAGCGTTGAAGAATGGGACAGGGACTCTGGGGCCAACGTCCTGACTTTC
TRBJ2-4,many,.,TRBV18,CASSPIGLAKNIQYF,TGTGCCAGCTCACCGATCGGACTGGCCAAAAACATTCAGTACTTC
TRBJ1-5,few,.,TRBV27,CASSLLPIRGGQPQHF,TGTGCCAGCAGTTTACTTCCGATCAGGGGTGGTCAGCCCCAGCATTTT
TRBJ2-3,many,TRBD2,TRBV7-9,CASSSPSGRFTDTQYF,TGTGCCAGCAGCTCCCCTAGCGGGAGATTCACAGATACGCAGTATTTT
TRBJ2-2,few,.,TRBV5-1,CASSLRLGGTNTGELFF,TGCGCCAGCAGCTTGAGGCTTGGAGGGACTAACACCGGGGAGCTGTTTTTT
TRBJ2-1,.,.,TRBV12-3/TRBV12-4,CASSLARFGEQFF,TGTGCCAGCAGTTTAGCGAGGTTCGGTGAGCAGTTCTTC
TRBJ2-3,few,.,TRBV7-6,CASSSLARRGSTDTQYF,TGTGCCAGCAGCTCCCTTGCGCGGCGGGGTAGCACAGATACGCAGTATTTT
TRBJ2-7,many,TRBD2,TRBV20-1,CSARDFGGGRSYEQYF,TGCAGTGCTAGAGATTTTGGTGGCGGGAGAAGCTACGAGCAGTACTTC
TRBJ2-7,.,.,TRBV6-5,CASGYVQPGPYEQYF,TGTGCCAGCGGTTACGTCCAGCCCGGACCCTACGAGCAGTACTTC
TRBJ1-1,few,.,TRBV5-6,CASSFGRRNTEAFF,TGTGCCAGCAGCTTTGGCAGAAGAAACACTGAAGCTTTCTTT
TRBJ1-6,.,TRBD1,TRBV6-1,CASSMIPHRGKNSPLHF,TGTGCCAGCAGTATGATACCCCACAGGGGAAAGAATTCACCCCTCCACTTT
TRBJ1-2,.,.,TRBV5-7,CASSFTRNYGYTF,TGTGCCAGCAGCTTTACGCGGAACTATGGCTACACCTTC
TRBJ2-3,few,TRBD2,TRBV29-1,CSVGPLAGEIDTQYF,TGCAGCGTTGGTCCGCTAGCGGGGGAAATAGATACGCAGTATTTT
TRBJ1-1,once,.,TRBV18,CASSPTGSPEAFF,TGTGCCAGCTCACCAACTGGAAGCCCCGAAGCTTTCTTT
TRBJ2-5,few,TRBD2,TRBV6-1,CASIRGLAGTQETQYF,TGTGCCAGCATCCGGGGACTAGCGGGGACCCAAGAGACCCAGTACTTC
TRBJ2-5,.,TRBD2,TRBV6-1,CASSRYRGLAAQETQYF,TGTGCCAGCAGTAGATACAGGGGACTAGCGGCCCAAGAGACCCAGTACTTC
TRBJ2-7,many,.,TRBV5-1,CASSRDGYEQYF,TGCGCCAGCAGCAGAGACGGCTACGAGCAGTACTTC
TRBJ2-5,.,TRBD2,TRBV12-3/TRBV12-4,CASSFSGGSQETQYF,TGTGCCAGCAGTTTCTCGGGGGGGAGTCAAGAGACCCAGTACTTC
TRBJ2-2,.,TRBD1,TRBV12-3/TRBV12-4,CASRPGTVNTGELFF,TGTGCCAGCAGGCCCGGGACAGTGAACACCGGGGAGCTGTTTTTT
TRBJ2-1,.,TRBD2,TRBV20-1,CSASRTSGYNEQFF,TGCAGTGCTTCCAGGACTAGCGGTTACAATGAGCAGTTCTTC
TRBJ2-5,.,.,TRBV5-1,CASSLRPGLEGTQYF,TGCGCCAGCAGCTTGCGACCAGGGCTAGAAGGGACCCAGTACTTC
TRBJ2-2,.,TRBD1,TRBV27,CASSAQGRGELFF,TGTGCCAGCAGTGCACAGGGGCGCGGGGAGCTGTTTTTT
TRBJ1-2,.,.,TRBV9,CASSVGDSWLYGYTF,TGTGCCAGCAGCGTAGGGGACTCCTGGCTCTATGGCTACACCTTC